Here is one T cell receptor (beta chain) with its context. These data are taken from a study of patients and donors after allogeneic stem cell transplantation. TCRdb reprocessed the RT-PCR reads with MiXCR, giving one entry per CDR3 protein. The sample includes 9,000 to 15,000 distinct CDR3 sequences, approximately 26% seen only once; the top ten take roughly half. The V segment lost 3 bases and the J segment 8 bases; nucleotides outside the gene matches: 4. Per the germline V gene, CDR1 is SEHNR and CDR2 is FQNEAQ (reference sequence). This CDR3 region has 14 residues. Sequencing input: blood, either unsorted or a sorted T cell fraction (not recorded which). V usage is TRBV7-9 and J usage is TRBJ1-6; 7 positions agree with TRBD1. The receptor was isolated from a human donor who was either an allogeneic HSCT recipient or a stem cell or donor lymphocyte infusion donor (not recorded which). It is not recorded whose cells these are; they may come from a transplant donor. Here the CDR3 DNA reads TGTGCCAGCAGCTTCCTGACAGGGCATTCACCCCTCCACTTT. Translation gives CASSFLTGHSPLHF.